What follows are 18 T cell receptor beta chains derived from one specimen sequenced in a study of control samples from healthy donors and cancer patients. Assay used: immunoSEQ multiplex PCR; TCRdb lists only in-frame clones, some missing. The table lists 95,000 to 110,000 clones, approximately 90% of them singletons, with about 19% in the top ten. The source material was PBMCs. All receptors derive from a man aged 55 to 70 with lung cancer.

The chain has TRBV19 and TRBJ1-5, with D tentatively TRBD1 (6 bases). The V gene lost 2 bases and the J gene lost 3 bases, with 11 bases spanning the gap. CDR3 length: 15 residues. From germline, CDR1 is LNHDA and CDR2 SQIVND (reference sequence). CDR3 sequence: CASSITAGDNQPQHF. DNA for the CDR3: TGTGCCAGTAGTATAACGGCAGGGGACAATCAGCCCCAGCATTTT.

This chain connects TRBV7-9 to TRBJ1-1; D perhaps matches TRBD1 (6 bases). The V gene lost 7 bases and the J gene lost 5 bases, with 14 bases spanning the gap. The CDR3 is 13 residues long. Germline V CDR1 and CDR2: SEHNR, FQNEAQ (reference sequence). CDR3 sequence reads: CASNAGERTEAFF. CDR3 bases: TGTGCCAGCAACGCAGGGGAGAGAACTGAAGCTTTCTTT.

The chain recombines TRBV14 with TRBJ2-2, with a weak D call TRBD1 (5 bases). V was pared by 0 bases and J by 7 bases, with 15 bases between. This CDR3 contains 16 residues. Germline lookup yields CDR1 SGHDN and CDR2 FVKESK. The CDR3 spells CASSQESRVRGGELFF. As DNA, the CDR3 is TGTGCCAGCAGCCAAGAGTCCAGGGTTCGAGGCGGGGAGCTGTTTTTT.

A word on this clone: This sample also contains other DNA sequences that code for the same CDR3. V is TRBV11-3 and J is TRBJ2-5; no reliable D call. V gave up 5 bases and J gave up 2 bases, with 15 bases separating them. This CDR3 has 15 amino acids. In germline, CDR1 is SGHNT, CDR2 YENEEA. In DNA form, the CDR3 reads TGTGCCAGCAGCGAAGGTGGGGTGCGGCAAGAGACCCAGTACTTC. This codes for CASSEGGVRQETQYF. Full variable domain (remainder filled in from reference TRBV11-3 and TRBJ2-5): EAGVVQSPRYKIIEKKQPVAFWCNPISGHNTLYWYLQNLGQGPELLIRYENEEAVDDSQLPKDRFSAERLKGVDSTLKIQPAELGDSAVYLCASSEGGVRQETQYFGPGTRLLVL.

V usage is TRBV30 and J usage is TRBJ1-6; D uncertain. The CDR3 is 13 amino acids. Between the trimmed V and J ends, which lost 3 bases and 8 bases, there was a span of 11 bases. The germline gives CDR1 GTSNPN, CDR2 SVGIG (reference sequence). Here the CDR3 DNA reads TGTGCCTGGAGCCAAGAGACTTATTCACCCCTCCACTTT. This codes for CAWSQETYSPLHF.

J is TRBJ2-7 and V is TRBV7-9; D is ambiguous. This CDR3 comprises 14 residues. Trimming left V 5 bases short and J 0 bases short, with 11 bases between. CDR1 SEHNR and CDR2 FQNEAQ come from the germline V gene (reference sequence). The CDR3 spells CASSHRPNSYEQYF. DNA for the CDR3: TGTGCCAGCAGCCACCGTCCCAACTCCTACGAGCAGTACTTC.

This chain links TRBV4-1 with TRBJ1-1, with 8 bases identical to TRBD1. The trim removed 1 base at V and 1 base at J, leaving 8 bases unmatched. Germline V lookup: CDR1 MGHRA, CDR2 YSYEKL. CDR3 length: 17 amino acids. The CDR3 bases are TGCGCCAGCAGCCAAGGGCCAGGGGGCCAAACGAACACTGAAGCTTTCTTT. This codes for CASSQGPGGQTNTEAFF.

The J gene is TRBJ2-3, the V gene TRBV19, with 7 bases identical to TRBD2. V lost 6 bases, J lost 4 bases, and 10 bases stayed unmatched. This CDR3 is 15 amino acids long. Germline-derived CDR1 and CDR2 are LNHDA and SQIVND (reference sequence). The CDR3 bases are TGTGCCAGTAGCCCCGGACGGGCGGGAGCAGATACGCAGTATTTT. It encodes CASSPGRAGADTQYF. The whole variable domain, remainder taken from reference TRBV19 and TRBJ2-3, is DGGITQSPKYLFRKEGQNVTLSCEQNLNHDAMYWYRQDPGQGLRLIYYSQIVNDFQKGDIAEGYSVSREKKESFPLTVTSAQKNPTAFYLCASSPGRAGADTQYFGPGTRLTVL.

The rearrangement uses TRBV4-2 and TRBJ1-5; D gene ambiguous. Trimming shortened V by 4 bases and J by 5 bases, and 15 bases separated the two germline ends. The CDR3 is made up of 15 amino acids. Germline V gene data show CDR1 as LGHNA and CDR2 as YNFKEQ. The CDR3 protein is CASSPHGQSDQPQHF. In nucleotides, the CDR3 is TGTGCCAGCAGCCCGCACGGCCAGAGCGATCAGCCCCAGCATTTT.

The chain joins TRBV6-2 or TRBV6-3 to TRBJ1-5; 9 bases map to TRBD1. The CDR3 has 15 amino acids. The trim removed 5 bases at V and 6 bases at J, leaving 8 bases unmatched. CDR1 MNHEY and CDR2 SVGEGT come from the germline V gene. The CDR3 is CASSIGTGFSQPQHF. For the CDR3, the DNA is TGTGCCAGCAGTATCGGGACAGGGTTCAGTCAGCCCCAGCATTTT.

V is TRBV7-9 and J is TRBJ2-2, with D perhaps TRBD1 (6 bases). V was pared by 1 base and J by 4 bases, with 10 bases between. Per the germline V gene, CDR1 is SEHNR and CDR2 is FQNEAQ (reference sequence). The CDR3 loop spans 15 amino acids. This CDR3 is CASSLVTGSTGELFF. In DNA form, the CDR3 reads TGTGCCAGCAGCTTAGTCACAGGGTCCACCGGGGAGCTGTTTTTT.

V gene TRBV14 combines with J gene TRBJ1-6; a weak D match, TRBD1 (5 bases). The CDR3 spans 15 residues. Trimming pared 4 bases from V and 6 bases from J, leaving 13 bases between. Germline V CDR1 and CDR2: SGHDN, FVKESK. CDR3 nucleotide sequence: TGTGCCAGCAGCCTACAGGTCCCGGGTAATTCACCCCTCCACTTT. Its translation is CASSLQVPGNSPLHF.

J is TRBJ2-1 and V is TRBV29-1, with TRBD2 as a possible D gene (6 bases). Trimming left V 0 bases short and J 1 base short, with 10 bases between. This CDR3 contains 15 residues. Germline V gene sequence: CDR1 SQVTM, CDR2 ANQGSEA. CDR3 residues: CSVEDLSGSYNEQFF. CDR3 nucleotide sequence: TGCAGCGTTGAAGATCTCAGCGGGTCCTACAATGAGCAGTTCTTC.

The CDR3 spells CASSLGAGAHGELFF. CDR3 in DNA: TGTGCCAGCAGCTTAGGAGCGGGGGCCCACGGGGAGCTGTTTTTT. This sequence joins TRBV7-9 and TRBJ2-2; 8 nucleotides agree with TRBD2. The CDR3 spans 15 residues. The V gene end was trimmed by 1 base and the J gene end by 7 bases; junction bases not matched to a gene: 5. Germline-derived CDR1 and CDR2 are SEHNR and FQNEAQ (reference sequence).

The J gene is TRBJ2-5, the V gene TRBV6-5, with 10 bases matching TRBD1. Germline V CDR1 and CDR2: MNHEY, SVGAGI. The J segment lost 5 bases and the V segment lost 6 bases, leaving 6 bases of the junction unmatched. The length of the CDR3 is 14 residues. CDR3 residues: CASRDRGSRETQYF. CDR3 coding DNA: TGTGCCAGCAGGGACAGGGGGTCGAGGGAGACCCAGTACTTC.

This sequence joins TRBV9 and TRBJ2-1; D perhaps matches TRBD1 (6 bases). CDR1 and CDR2 from the germline V gene are SGDLS and YYNGEE. Trimming cost V 3 bases and J 0 bases, with 10 bases left between them. This CDR3 is 15 amino acids long. CDR3 bases: TGTGCCAGCAGCGAGACAGGTCTCTCCTACAATGAGCAGTTCTTC. This gives the protein CASSETGLSYNEQFF.

CDR3 residues: CSVRAGPWNTEAFF. CDR3 bases: TGCAGCGTTAGGGCCGGACCCTGGAACACTGAAGCTTTCTTT. The genes are TRBV29-1 and TRBJ1-1; no reliable D call. The length of the CDR3 is 14 residues. Germline loops: CDR1 SQVTM, CDR2 ANQGSEA. The ends were cut back, 5 bases at V and 1 base at J, with 14 bases in the middle.

The gene calls are TRBV5-5 and TRBJ2-5, with D possibly called TRBD1 or TRBD2 (5 bases each). This CDR3 has 13 amino acids. Germline V gene data show CDR1 as SGHKS and CDR2 as YYEKEE (reference sequence). The V and J ends lost 0 bases and 5 bases respectively, with 8 bases between them. CDR3 nucleotide sequence: TGTGCCAGCAGCTTGGGGGGGACGGAGACCCAGTACTTC. Protein: CASSLGGTETQYF.